These 28 T cell receptor beta chains were all obtained from the same sample, sequenced in a study of cytomegalovirus exposure and HLA in healthy donors. The PCR used 60 Vbeta and 13 Jbeta primers. Using immunoSEQ multiplex PCR, the repertoire was profiled, and TCRdb retains in-frame clones only, with some absent. The data hold 150,000 to 200,000 clones, with 78% observed a single time. The sequenced material came from PBMCs. The receptor source for this set is a woman in her thirties or forties in good health and CMV-seropositive.

This clone has a single count. This chain uses TRBV19 with TRBJ1-1; D is unresolved. V lost 4 bases to trimming and J lost 1 base, with 10 bases between them. This CDR3 has 14 amino acids. Germline-derived CDR1 and CDR2 are LNHDA and SQIVND (reference sequence). CDR3 sequence: CASSRLAANTEAFF. CDR3 DNA sequence: TGTGCCAGTAGTAGGTTGGCGGCGAACACTGAAGCTTTCTTT.

This chain uses TRBV5-1 with TRBJ2-3, with D perhaps matching TRBD2 (6 bases). There are 14 residues in the CDR3. Germline CDR1 SGHRS, CDR2 YFSETQ. V lost 6 bases and J 6 bases, leaving 17 bases between the germline ends. The CDR3 loop reads CASTPGSLTDTQYF. The CDR3 DNA reads TGCGCCAGCACCCCCGGGAGTTTAACGGATACGCAGTATTTT. Drawing the rest from reference TRBV5-1 and TRBJ2-3, the complete variable domain is KAGVTQTPRYLIKTRGQQVTLSCSPISGHRSVSWYQQTPGQGLQFLFEYFSETQRNKGNFPGRFSGRQFSNSRSEMNVSTLELGDSALYLCASTPGSLTDTQYFGPGTRLTVL.

The chain uses TRBV6-4 and TRBJ2-3; D is possibly TRBD1 (6 bases). There are 14 residues in the CDR3. CDR1 is MRHNA, CDR2 SNTAGT, per germline. The V and J ends lost 8 bases and 0 bases respectively, with 12 bases between them. The CDR3 region is CASARDKSTDTQYF. The CDR3 bases are TGTGCCAGCGCCCGGGACAAGAGCACAGATACGCAGTATTTT.

V is TRBV30 and J is TRBJ2-7, with TRBD1 identical over 8 bases. CDR1 is GTSNPN, CDR2 SVGIG, per germline (reference sequence). The CDR3 length is 13 residues. The V and J ends lost 0 bases and 3 bases, in that order; junction bases with no gene match: 1. In DNA, the CDR3 is TGTGCCTGGAGTGTCGGACAGGGCTACGAGCAGTACTTC. Translated: CAWSVGQGYEQYF.

The gene calls are TRBV18 and TRBJ1-1; D is unclear. The CDR3 runs 13 residues. Germline CDR1 is KGHSH and CDR2 is LQKENI. Trimming shortened V by 4 bases and J by 5 bases, and 11 bases separated the two germline ends. The CDR3 DNA reads TGTGCCAGCTCACGCAACAGAGAAACTGAAGCTTTCTTT. This encodes CASSRNRETEAFF. Together with reference TRBV18 and TRBJ1-1, the CDR3 gives the full variable domain: NAGVMQNPRHLVRRRGQEARLRCSPMKGHSHVYWYRQLPEEGLKFMVYLQKENIIDESGMPKERFSAEFPKEGPSILRIQQVVRGDSAAYFCASSRNRETEAFFGQGTRLTVV.

The V and J genes are TRBV10-2 and TRBJ2-1, with 8 bases lining up with TRBD1. This CDR3 is built from 13 residues. Germline V CDR1 and CDR2: WSHSY, SAAADI. With 3 bases clipped from V and 12 bases from J, the junction kept 7 bases outside the gene matches. The CDR3 loop is CASSEFSQGGQFF. The CDR3 nucleotides read TGCGCCAGCAGTGAATTCTCACAGGGGGGGCAGTTCTTC.

The chain combines TRBV19 with TRBJ1-1, with D possibly matching TRBD1 (5 bases). This CDR3 has 15 amino acids. Trimming shortened V by 3 bases and J by 4 bases, and 15 bases separated the two germline ends. From germline, CDR1 is LNHDA and CDR2 SQIVND (reference sequence). CDR3 nucleotides: TGTGCCAGTAGTATTGGGGCGGGGAGCGGCACTGAAGCTTTCTTT. As protein: CASSIGAGSGTEAFF.

This clone was detected only a few times. The chain carries TRBV7-3 and TRBJ1-1; 11 bases align to TRBD1. The CDR3 has 16 residues. The germline V gene encodes CDR1 SGHTA and CDR2 FQGTGA. V dropped 0 bases and J dropped 3; count of bases not matched to a gene: 3. CDR3 sequence: CASSLTDRGPDTEAFF. The DNA for the CDR3 is TGTGCCAGCAGCTTAACGGACAGGGGGCCGGACACTGAAGCTTTCTTT.

This clone was observed a single time. The gene calls are TRBV5-1 and TRBJ1-6; D remains unclear. CDR3 size: 14 residues. V lost 1 base and J lost 8, with 10 bases in between. CDR1 is SGHRS and CDR2 is YFSETQ in the germline V gene. This CDR3 reads CASSLKAADSPLHF. DNA of the CDR3: TGCGCCAGCAGCTTGAAGGCGGCGGATTCACCCCTCCACTTT.

This chain connects TRBV25-1 to TRBJ1-2; 10 nucleotides line up with TRBD1. CDR3 length: 14 amino acids. CDR1 is MGHDK and CDR2 is SYGVNS in the germline V gene. The V segment lost 6 bases and the J segment 0 bases; nucleotides outside the gene matches: 1. The CDR3 here is CASRGTGANYGYTF. The CDR3 DNA reads TGTGCCAGCAGGGGGACAGGGGCTAACTATGGCTACACCTTC.

On this clone: This CDR3 fails to terminate in the conserved phenylalanine or tryptophan, so it likely reflects a read error. It is unclear where the CDR3 begins or ends on the DNA, so no DNA is shown, and the CDR3 is as TCRdb lists it. The chain combines TRBV10-3 with TRBJ2-7; no DNA check was done on the table's D call, TRBD1. CDR1 is ENHRY and CDR2 is SYGVKD in the germline V gene. The CDR3 is made up of 12 amino acids, end residues included. The chain's CDR3 is CAISEPKTGILL.

The chain combines TRBV4-1 with TRBJ1-1, with D hard to call. This CDR3 has 16 amino acids. The ends were cut back, 3 bases at V and 2 bases at J, with 16 bases in the middle. Germline-derived CDR1 and CDR2 are MGHRA and YSYEKL. The CDR3 sequence is CASSHPREEVNTEAFF. In DNA, the CDR3 is TGCGCCAGCAGCCACCCGAGGGAAGAGGTAAACACTGAAGCTTTCTTT.

The chain uses TRBV5-1 and TRBJ2-1; D call uncertain. The CDR3 has 16 amino acids. The germline V gene has CDR1 SGHRS and CDR2 YFSETQ. V was shortened by 0 bases and J by 12 bases, with 22 bases between the two germline ends. The CDR3 loop is CASSLEGGSPSMRQFF. The CDR3 DNA reads as TGCGCCAGCAGCTTGGAAGGCGGATCGCCGTCAATGAGGCAGTTCTTC.

This chain links TRBV7-9 with TRBJ1-1; no definite D call. The CDR3 is made up of 15 amino acids. Looked up from germline, CDR1 is SEHNR and CDR2 is FQNEAQ (reference sequence). V lost 4 bases, J lost 2 bases, and 14 bases lay in between. The CDR3 is CASSYPRRENTEAFF. CDR3 nucleotide sequence: TGTGCCAGCAGCTACCCTCGTAGAGAAAACACTGAAGCTTTCTTT.

The chain carries TRBV2 and TRBJ2-5, with 9 bases identical to TRBD1. The CDR3 extends over 14 amino acids. CDR1 and CDR2 (germline): SNHLY, FYNNEI. V lost 6 bases and J lost 3; bases outside the gene matches: 5. CDR3 nucleotides: TGTGCCAGCAGGAAGGACAGGGGAAAAGAGACCCAGTACTTC. Translation gives CASRKDRGKETQYF.

The rearrangement links TRBV28 to TRBJ2-3; D perhaps matches TRBD1 (6 bases). With 1 base removed from V and 4 bases from J, the gap between germline ends came to 9 bases. Germline loops: CDR1 MDHEN, CDR2 SYDVKM. This CDR3 is 14 amino acids long. As DNA, the CDR3 is TGTGCCAGCAGTTTATTTGCAGGGGCAGATACGCAGTATTTT. Translated: CASSLFAGADTQYF.

The V gene is TRBV7-9, the J gene TRBJ1-1; D is uncertain. CDR3 size: 12 residues. V was clipped by 3 bases and J by 2 bases, with 4 bases between them. The V gene's germline CDR1 is SEHNR and CDR2 FQNEAQ (reference sequence). CDR3 sequence reads: CASSFSNTEAFF. The CDR3 nucleotides read TGTGCCAGCAGCTTCTCCAACACTGAAGCTTTCTTT.

Written as DNA, the CDR3 is TGTGCCAGCTCACGTGGGACAGGCGGTCGAACTGAAGCTTTCTTT. This codes for CASSRGTGGRTEAFF. The chain couples TRBV18 to TRBJ1-1; 8 positions agree with TRBD1. The V gene end was trimmed by 4 bases and the J gene end by 5 bases; junction bases not matched to a gene: 9. Germline V gene data show CDR1 as KGHSH and CDR2 as LQKENI. CDR3 length equals 15 residues.

The rearrangement links TRBV4-1 to TRBJ1-2, with a possible D match to TRBD1 (6 bases). Germline-derived CDR1 and CDR2 are MGHRA and YSYEKL. V lost 0 bases and J lost 6, with 14 bases in between. The CDR3 consists of 15 residues. CDR3 bases: TGCGCCAGCAGCCAAGAGACAGGAATCTTTAATGGCTACACCTTC. Translated, it gives CASSQETGIFNGYTF.

V gene TRBV9 combines with J gene TRBJ1-1; D remains ambiguous. V lost 2 bases and J 4 bases, leaving 15 bases between the germline ends. Germline V gives CDR1 SGDLS, CDR2 YYNGEE. CDR3 length equals 15 residues. CDR3 DNA: TGTGCCAGCAGCGTTCTAGAGGGAGATGGCACTGAAGCTTTCTTT. This gives the protein CASSVLEGDGTEAFF.

The V call is TRBV19, the J call TRBJ1-6; 7 nucleotides match TRBD1. Germline CDR1 LNHDA, CDR2 SQIVND (reference sequence). CDR3 length: 16 amino acids. V was pared by 2 bases and J by 3 bases, with 4 bases of the junction left unmatched. Here the CDR3 DNA reads TGTGCCAGTAGTATACTGACAGGGAACTATAATTCACCCCTCCACTTT. Translated: CASSILTGNYNSPLHF. Together with reference TRBV19 and TRBJ1-6, the CDR3 gives the full variable domain: DGGITQSPKYLFRKEGQNVTLSCEQNLNHDAMYWYRQDPGQGLRLIYYSQIVNDFQKGDIAEGYSVSREKKESFPLTVTSAQKNPTAFYLCASSILTGNYNSPLHFGNGTRLTVT.

V usage is TRBV9 and J usage is TRBJ2-1, with D perhaps matching TRBD1 (7 bases). The V gene's germline CDR1 is SGDLS and CDR2 YYNGEE. Deletions cut 7 bases from V and 1 base from J, with 24 bases between. The CDR3 sequence is 18 residues long. CDR3 loop: CASGGGGALDGSYNEQFF. In nucleotides, the CDR3 is TGTGCCAGCGGAGGGGGCGGGGCGCTGGATGGGTCCTACAATGAGCAGTTCTTC.

This chain links TRBV2 with TRBJ2-1; TRBD2 matches at 10 bases. This CDR3 has 14 residues. Trimming at V came to 7 bases and at J to 7 bases, leaving 7 bases not matched to a gene. From germline, CDR1 is SNHLY and CDR2 FYNNEI. Here the CDR3 DNA reads TGTGCCAGCACGAGCGGGGGGGCACGAAATGAGCAGTTCTTC. Protein product: CASTSGGARNEQFF.

This clone turned up a few times. This chain joins TRBV7-3 and TRBJ1-3, with D perhaps matching TRBD1 (5 bases). This CDR3 is 13 amino acids long. CDR1 is SGHTA and CDR2 is FQGTGA in the germline V gene. V lost 2 bases to trimming and J lost 4 bases, with 6 bases between them. Here the CDR3 DNA reads TGTGCCAGCAGCTTATCAGGGGGAAACACCATATATTTT. Translation gives CASSLSGGNTIYF.

The gene calls are TRBV10-2 and TRBJ1-1, with no clear D. V gave up 3 bases and J gave up 4 bases, with 18 bases separating them. In germline, CDR1 is WSHSY, CDR2 SAAADI. The CDR3 contains 16 residues. CDR3 in amino acids: CASSESARPRGTEAFF. The CDR3 DNA reads TGCGCCAGCAGTGAATCGGCCAGACCACGGGGCACTGAAGCTTTCTTT.

This rearrangement joins TRBV2 to TRBJ2-2, with a tentative D call TRBD2 (6 bases). The V gene's germline CDR1 is SNHLY and CDR2 FYNNEI. Trimming left V 6 bases short and J 7 bases short, with 18 bases between. This CDR3 spans 15 amino acids. CDR3 bases: TGTGCCAGCAGCGAACAGACGGGGGTTGGCGGGGAGCTGTTTTTT. Protein: CASSEQTGVGGELFF.

The table lists this clone with a few counts. The chain joins TRBV4-3 to TRBJ1-2; 8 positions match TRBD1. Germline V gene lookup returns CDR1 LGHNA and CDR2 YSLEER. V trimming: 5 bases; J trimming: 3 bases; junction bases outside the gene matches: 5. This CDR3 spans 14 amino acids. This CDR3 reads CASSEDRVHYGYTF. CDR3 nucleotide sequence: TGCGCCAGCAGCGAGGACAGGGTTCACTATGGCTACACCTTC.

The CDR3 here is CASSLGGQSTDTQYF. The CDR3 region has the DNA TGTGCCAGCAGCTTGGGGGGACAGTCCACAGATACGCAGTATTTT. This chain links TRBV7-3 with TRBJ2-3; possibly TRBD1 for D (7 bases). The V and J ends lost 3 bases and 2 bases respectively, with 12 bases between them. This CDR3 is built from 15 residues. Per germline, CDR1 SGHTA and CDR2 FQGTGA.